Reported below is one T cell receptor beta chain. Its antigen is unidentified. The Th1 cells were the flow-through after CD25, CD56 and CD294 bead selections. Magnetic beads coated with subset-specific antibodies isolated the T cell subsets. The data belong to a study of relationships among human T cell subsets. Study-level findings and limits: Th1, Th2 and regulatory subsets overlapped substantially in CDR3 sequences. V, D, J usage, CDR3 length and N-additions were similar across seven subsets.

TCR alpha and beta CDR3s were amplified from mRNA by semiquantitative ARM-PCR. ARM-PCR used tagged nested gene-specific primers, then communal superprimers for exponential amplification. MiXCR was run by TCRdb on the multiplex PCR reads, yielding one entry per CDR3 protein. The sample carries 10,000 to 15,000 distinct CDR3 sequences, around 69% recorded once. Germline V gene data show CDR1 as SGHVS and CDR2 as FQNEAQ. Deletions cut 5 bases from V and 5 bases from J, with 28 bases between. The length of the CDR3 is 19 residues. Sequencing input: CD4+ Th1 cells sorted from blood. V and J are TRBV7-8 and TRBJ2-1; D may be TRBD2 (5 bases). The clonotype originates from a man aged 40-50 years in good health. Written as DNA, the CDR3 is TGTGCCAGCAGCCAAAGCGGAATGTGGGCCTCATTTAAGAACAATGAGCAGTTCTTC. Encoded protein: CASSQSGMWASFKNNEQFF.